A single sample is the source of the 14 T cell receptor beta chains below, sequenced in a study of T cell clones after liver transplantation. The method was immunoSEQ multiplex PCR; TCRdb's version includes in-frame clones alone and lacks a portion of them. The sample lists around 30,000 clones, around 94% occurring once. The material was CD8+ T cells from blood, obtained 12 months after liver transplant. The receptors shown here come from a human patient who received a liver transplant. Some T cells may be supplied by the graft donor.

This chain connects TRBV6-1 to TRBJ2-4; 10 nucleotides align to TRBD2. With 2 bases clipped from V and 5 bases from J, the junction kept 3 bases outside the gene matches. Germline lookup yields CDR1 MNHNS and CDR2 SASEGT. This CDR3 is 15 amino acids long. The CDR3 DNA reads TGTGCCAGCAGTGAATTGAGCGGGAGGGAAAACATTCAGTACTTC. It is translated as CASSELSGRENIQYF.

The V gene is TRBV4-1, the J gene TRBJ2-7; TRBD2 matches 10 bases. This CDR3 comprises 15 residues. Germline values: CDR1 MGHRA, CDR2 YSYEKL. J gave up 5 bases and V 0 bases, and 4 bases lay outside the gene matches. The CDR3 region has the DNA TGCGCCAGCAGCCAAGAGCTAGCGGGAGACCACGAGCAGTACTTC. It translates to CASSQELAGDHEQYF.

This chain connects TRBV18 to TRBJ2-3; 7 bases are shared with TRBD2. The J segment lost 3 bases and the V segment lost 6 bases, leaving 9 bases of the junction unmatched. There are 15 residues in the CDR3. CDR1 is KGHSH, CDR2 LQKENI, per germline. In DNA form, the CDR3 reads TGTGCCAGCTCGGAGTGGGGGACTACTACAGATACGCAGTATTTT. Translated: CASSEWGTTTDTQYF.

The chain combines TRBV7-9 with TRBJ2-2; 7 bases are shared with TRBD1. The CDR3 loop spans 17 amino acids. Germline-derived CDR1 and CDR2 are SEHNR and FQNEAQ (reference sequence). V lost 5 bases and J lost 4; bases outside the gene matches: 13. The CDR3 DNA reads TGTGCCAGCAGCCGCAGCTTGCTGGGACAGACCACCGGGGAGCTGTTTTTT. Its translation is CASSRSLLGQTTGELFF.

The chain has TRBV4-1 and TRBJ2-1; TRBD2 matches at 8 bases. J gave up 7 bases and V 1 base, and 9 bases lay outside the gene matches. The germline V gene has CDR1 MGHRA and CDR2 YSYEKL. This CDR3 region has 16 residues. The CDR3 reads CASSQAAAGVGNEQFF. DNA for the CDR3: TGCGCCAGCAGCCAAGCGGCAGCGGGAGTGGGTAATGAGCAGTTCTTC.

The chain has TRBV7-2 and TRBJ1-3; D unresolved. CDR1 and CDR2 from the germline V gene are SGHTA and FQGNSA. Deletions cut 2 bases from V and 4 bases from J, with 9 bases between. This CDR3 region has 14 residues. Here the CDR3 reads CASSLLGAGNTIYF. The CDR3 nucleotides read TGTGCCAGCAGCTTACTCGGTGCCGGAAACACCATATATTTT.

V is TRBV21-1 and J is TRBJ2-7; the table's D call of TRBD1 was not tested on the DNA. TRBV21-1 is a pseudogene segment. The CDR3 spans 16 residues. CDR3 coding DNA: TGTGCCAGCAGCAAAGTCGAAAGACAGGGGCTGAACGAGCAGTACTTC. Translation gives CASSKVERQGLNEQYF.

This clone was picked up one time. This chain uses TRBV7-9 with TRBJ2-1, with 7 bases aligning to TRBD2. V lost 4 bases, J lost 7 bases, and 7 bases stayed unmatched. This CDR3 has 14 residues. Per germline, CDR1 SEHNR and CDR2 FQNEAQ (reference sequence). CDR3 residues: CASSSHILANEQFF. The CDR3 bases are TGTGCCAGCAGCTCTCACATACTAGCGAATGAGCAGTTCTTC.

The gene calls are TRBV28 and TRBJ2-2; D is undetermined. In germline, CDR1 is MDHEN, CDR2 SYDVKM. V lost 8 bases, J lost 2 bases, and 12 bases lay in between. The CDR3 runs to 14 residues. The CDR3 protein is CASSPGVNTGELFF. The CDR3 nucleotides are TGTGCCAGCTCACCTGGGGTTAACACCGGGGAGCTGTTTTTT.

The CDR3 loop is CASSLGLAGAYNEQFF. The CDR3 DNA follows: TGTGCCAGCAGCTTAGGGCTAGCGGGCGCCTACAATGAGCAGTTCTTC. V gene TRBV11-2 combines with J gene TRBJ2-1; TRBD2 matches at 8 bases. Germline V gene data show CDR1 as SGHAT and CDR2 as FQNNGV. V was clipped by 1 base and J by 2 bases; unmatched bases: 4. The CDR3 totals 16 residues.

This chain joins TRBV9 and TRBJ2-7, with TRBD1 matching over 7 bases. The CDR3 totals 15 residues. Germline assignment: CDR1 SGDLS and CDR2 YYNGEE. With V trimmed by 0 bases and J by 3 bases, 6 bases remained unmatched. In nucleotides, the CDR3 is TGTGCCAGCAGCGTAGAGGATACAGGGGTCTACGAGCAGTACTTC. Translation gives CASSVEDTGVYEQYF.

CDR3 sequence (DNA): TGCGCCAGCAGGAGCGGGGCCAGCTCCTACAATGAGCAGTTCTTC. Translation: CASRSGASSYNEQFF. This rearrangement joins TRBV10-2 to TRBJ2-1; TRBD2 matches at 7 bases. Germline CDR1 reads WSHSY; CDR2 reads SAAADI. Unmatched junction bases numbered 5, after V lost 6 bases and J lost 0 bases. The length of the CDR3 is 15 residues.

This clone has only one observation. This chain uses TRBV5-4 with TRBJ2-7; 8 nucleotides line up with TRBD1. Trimming took 2 bases from V and 3 from J; bases not matched to a gene: 7. The V gene's germline CDR1 is SGHNT and CDR2 YYREEE (reference sequence). The length of the CDR3 is 15 residues. The CDR3 here is CASSFGTGGLYEQYF. CDR3 DNA: TGTGCCAGCAGCTTCGGGACAGGCGGCCTCTACGAGCAGTACTTC.

V is TRBV7-6 and J is TRBJ1-6, with a weak D call TRBD1 (5 bases). Trimming removed 1 base from V and 7 bases from J, with 8 bases in between. From germline, CDR1 is SGHVS and CDR2 FNYEAQ. There are 14 residues in the CDR3. CDR3 amino acids: CASSLEGYNSPLHF. In DNA, the CDR3 is TGTGCCAGCAGCTTAGAGGGGTACAATTCACCCCTCCACTTT.